This T cell receptor beta chain was identified in a study of tumor-infiltrating lymphocytes in localized non-small cell lung cancer. On the study more broadly: Several tumor histologies, both smoking statuses, and some post-neoadjuvant chemotherapy samples were included. Overall study results and limits: Tumor T-cell fraction was not associated with recurrence-free survival. IM1 and IM2 tumors showed no difference in T-cell fraction.

TCRdb's copy holds only in-frame clones and misses some; the assay was immunoSEQ multiplex PCR. The sample records approximately 9,700 clones, 72% being singletons. This clone was counted only a few times. Its antigen is as yet unknown. The CDR3 contains 15 residues. Trimming pared 0 bases from V and 3 bases from J, leaving 12 bases between. The germline CDR1 and CDR2 sequences are LGHNA and YSLEER. The source of this sequence is a human donor with non-small cell lung cancer. Sequencing used lung tumor tissue. The chain joins TRBV4-3 to TRBJ2-7; D tentatively fits TRBD1 or TRBD2 (5 bases each). CDR3 in DNA: TGCGCCAGCAGCCAAGAGGCTGGGACGATCTACGAGCAGTACTTC. Translated, it gives CASSQEAGTIYEQYF.